This T cell receptor (beta chain) was recovered during a study of blood T cell repertoires in COVID-19. For the study at large: Sites across the United States, Italy and Spain contributed samples from acute and convalescent COVID-19. T cells, B-cell-depleted T cells, or PBMCs supplied cDNA or gDNA.

Cohorts were determined from participant-reported clinical history. The study recruited exposed participants who had met a COVID-19 case within 2 weeks before entry. The method was immunoSEQ multiplex PCR; TCRdb's version includes in-frame clones alone and lacks a portion of them. This repertoire shows approximately 190,000 clones, 84% found once; its top ten account for approximately 3%. Germline V gene sequence: CDR1 LNHDA, CDR2 SQIVND (reference sequence). The CDR3 runs 13 residues. V gave up 6 bases and J gave up 4 bases, with 12 bases separating them. Sequencing input: PBMCs or T cells enriched from blood (not recorded which). This sequence originates from a young woman who had been exposed to COVID-19. J is TRBJ1-2 and V is TRBV19, with D perhaps TRBD1 (6 bases). CDR3 region: CASSQGWVYGYTF. The CDR3, as DNA: TGTGCCAGTAGCCAGGGGTGGGTCTATGGCTACACCTTC.